This section outlines one T cell receptor beta chain sequence together with its context. The antigen remains undetermined. Germline assignment: CDR1 PRHDT and CDR2 FYEKMQ (reference sequence). There are 16 residues in the CDR3. V was pared by 5 bases and J by 8 bases, with 15 bases of the junction left unmatched. This record belongs to a study of response to subunit inactivated influenza vaccine. Study outcomes and limitations: The authors suggested that few new T cells are recruited per seasonal influenza vaccination.

MiXCR was run by TCRdb on the RT-PCR reads, yielding one entry per CDR3 protein. There are approximately 680,000 distinct CDR3 sequences in the sample; 15% to 19% occur only once, and roughly 11% lies in the top ten. The sample here was PBMCs from blood, taken about 12 days after vaccination. The chain uses TRBV13 and TRBJ2-3, with TRBD1 matching 8 bases. The source is a middle-aged man who received an inactivated influenza vaccine. CDR3 sequence: CASSSRTGGSRGTQYF. CDR3 sequence (DNA): TGTGCCAGCAGCAGCCGTACAGGGGGTTCGCGGGGTACGCAGTATTTT.